These T cell receptor beta chains were read from a single sample in a study of early stage breast cancer tumors. TCRdb keeps only in-frame clones here, not all; method: immunoSEQ multiplex PCR. Of 25,000 to 35,000 clones listed, more than 65% are singletons. Sequenced material: blood. These receptors were taken from a person in their 40s with breast cancer. Both conserved end residues are part of each CDR3. The D gene is left open where the match is weak. The size of a clone is reported for some rows only, either as once, few or many, or as a class for expanded clones.

J | size | V | D | DNA | CDR3
TRBJ2-3 | few | TRBV19 | TRBD2 | TGTGCCAGTAGTAGCCCGGGACTAGCGGACTCAGATACGCAGTATTTT | CASSSPGLADSDTQYF
TRBJ1-2 | NA | TRBV11-3 | TRBD1 | TGTGCCAGCAGTTTGCTGGACAGGGAAGAGATCTATGGCTACACCTTC | CASSLLDREEIYGYTF
TRBJ1-5 | few | TRBV18 | TRBD1 | TGTGCCAGCTCACTGGGACAGCCAAATCAGCCCCAGCATTTT | CASSLGQPNQPQHF
TRBJ2-7 | once | TRBV11-3 | NA | TGTGCCAGCAGCTCCCGGGACAGCGGGAGATGGGAATACGAGCAGTACTTC | CASSSRDSGRWEYEQYF
TRBJ2-3 | NA | TRBV7-8 | NA | TGTGCCAGCAGCTTAGGCCAGGGAGACACAGATACGCAGTATTTT | CASSLGQGDTDTQYF
TRBJ2-2 | NA | TRBV5-1 | TRBD1 | TGCGCCAGCAGCTTGACCACAGGGGGGTACACCGGGGAGCTGTTTTTT | CASSLTTGGYTGELFF
TRBJ2-3 | NA | TRBV13 | NA | TGTGCCAGCAGTCTCGGAGGGCCTTTCCTCACAGATACGCAGTATTTT | CASSLGGPFLTDTQYF
TRBJ1-5 | NA | TRBV28 | NA | TGTGCCAGCAGTCCGACAGCTCATAGCAATCAGCCCCAGCATTTT | CASSPTAHSNQPQHF
TRBJ2-5 | NA | TRBV27 | NA | TGTGCCAGCAGTTCCCTCCGGACGGGTTTGGGGACCCAGTACTTC | CASSSLRTGLGTQYF
TRBJ2-1 | NA | TRBV12-5 | TRBD2 | TGTGCTAGTGGTTTGAGCGCGGGAGGGTACAATGAGCAGTTCTTC | CASGLSAGGYNEQFF
TRBJ1-1 | NA | TRBV7-9 | NA | TGTGCCAGCAGACCCTCGGGGGGGCTGAACACTGAAGCTTTCTTT | CASRPSGGLNTEAFF
TRBJ1-1 | few | TRBV29-1 | NA | TGCAGCGTCGCTGACCTCGGGGGTGAAGCTTTCTTT | CSVADLGGEAFF
TRBJ1-5 | NA | TRBV6-6 | TRBD1 | TGTGCCAGCGGAGACAGGGGGTTTAGCAATCAGCCCCAGCATTTT | CASGDRGFSNQPQHF
TRBJ2-7 | NA | TRBV14 | TRBD2 | TGTGCCAGCAGCCAGTCCCCGGGACTAGCGGGAGGGCCCGTCTACGAGCAGTACTTC | CASSQSPGLAGGPVYEQYF
TRBJ2-3 | NA | TRBV29-1 | NA | TGCAGCGTTGACGTCAGCCCCGGCACAGATACGCAGTATTTT | CSVDVSPGTDTQYF
TRBJ2-1 | NA | TRBV5-1 | TRBD2 | TGCGCCAGCAGCTCCTTACCGTCGATAGCGGGAGTTAACAATGAGCAGTTCTTC | CASSSLPSIAGVNNEQFF
TRBJ2-1 | once | TRBV29-1 | TRBD1 | TGCAGCGTCGTTAAGACAGGGGGCTCGGACAATGAGCAGTTCTTC | CSVVKTGGSDNEQFF
TRBJ2-6 | NA | TRBV6-5 | NA | TGTGCCAGCAGTTATTCCGAATCCGGGGCCAACGTCCTGACTTTC | CASSYSESGANVLTF
TRBJ2-5 | few | TRBV2 | NA | TGTGCCAGCAAGCAGGACCGATGGGAGACCCAGTACTTC | CASKQDRWETQYF
TRBJ2-7 | once | TRBV6-6 | TRBD1 | TGTGCCAGCAGTTGGGGACAGGAAATAACCTACGAGCAGTACTTC | CASSWGQEITYEQYF
TRBJ2-7 | NA | TRBV2 | TRBD2 | TGTGCCAGCAGTTTACTAGCGGGAGGGCTCTACGAGCAGTACTTC | CASSLLAGGLYEQYF
TRBJ2-2 | NA | TRBV18 | NA | TGTGCCAGCTCGCCTGCGGGAAACACCGGGGAGCTGTTTTTT | CASSPAGNTGELFF
TRBJ2-2 | NA | TRBV2 | NA | TGTGCCAGCAGGAGACTCTGGACCGGGGAGCTGTTTTTT | CASRRLWTGELFF
TRBJ2-1 | NA | TRBV11-3 | TRBD2 | TGTGCCAGCAGCTTAGAACTAGCGGGGAAAGAACCGTTCTTC | CASSLELAGKEPFF
TRBJ1-1 | NA | TRBV27 | TRBD1 | TGTGCCAGCAGTTGGGGACAGGGATTGAAGACTGAAGCTTTCTTT | CASSWGQGLKTEAFF
TRBJ2-1 | few | TRBV5-5 | NA | TGTGCCAGCAGCTTGGTCGCGTGGAATGAGCAGTTCTTC | CASSLVAWNEQFF
TRBJ1-4 | NA | TRBV21-1 | NA | TGTGCCAGCGTACGGGACAGCCTGTTTTTT | CASVRDSLFF
TRBJ2-5 | NA | TRBV6-5 | NA | TGTGCCAGCAAGTATCGGGGGGCGAACCAAGAGACCCAGTACTTC | CASKYRGANQETQYF
TRBJ2-7 | NA | TRBV5-6 | TRBD1 | TGTGCCAGCAGCTCGGCCGGGACAGAGCCCTACGAGCAGTACTTC | CASSSAGTEPYEQYF
TRBJ2-7 | NA | TRBV13 | TRBD2 | TGTGCCAGCAGCTCAGCTAGCGGGAGAGGGATGAACGAGCAGTACTTC | CASSSASGRGMNEQYF
TRBJ2-3 | few | TRBV7-2 | TRBD2 | TGTGCCAGCGAAGAGACTAGCGGGAGGAATACGCAGTATTTT | CASEETSGRNTQYF
TRBJ1-2 | NA | TRBV28 | TRBD1 | TGTGCCAGCAGTTGGGGACAGGCCTATGGCTACACCTTC | CASSWGQAYGYTF
TRBJ2-2 | NA | TRBV7-9 | TRBD2 | TGTGCCAGCAGCCCTCCCGGGACTAGCGGGAGGGCCCGGTTCGGGGAGCTGTTTTTT | CASSPPGTSGRARFGELFF
TRBJ2-3 | NA | TRBV5-1 | NA | TGCGCCAGCAGCTTGCCCAGAGGCACAGATACGCAGTATTTT | CASSLPRGTDTQYF
TRBJ1-2 | NA | TRBV18 | NA | TGTGCCAGCTCCTCGGCGGAGGCTAACTATGGCTACACCTTC | CASSSAEANYGYTF
TRBJ1-2 | NA | TRBV19 | NA | TGTGCCAGTAGTATGTCCAAACATGGCTACACCTTC | CASSMSKHGYTF
TRBJ2-5 | NA | TRBV2 | NA | TGTGCCAGCAGTGGCCTAGCCCAAGAGACCCAGTACTTC | CASSGLAQETQYF
TRBJ2-5 | NA | TRBV2 | NA | TGTGCCAGCAGCTCCAACGGACAGCAAGAGACCCAGTACTTC | CASSSNGQQETQYF
TRBJ1-2 | few | TRBV5-4 | TRBD1 | TGTGCCAGCACCACGGACAGGAGCTATGGCTACACCTTC | CASTTDRSYGYTF
TRBJ2-3 | NA | TRBV29-1 | NA | TGCAGCGTTGAACGGACAGATACGCAGTATTTT | CSVERTDTQYF
TRBJ2-6 | NA | TRBV6-6 | NA | TGTGCCAGCGGAGAGGTTGGGGCCAACGTCCTGACTTTC | CASGEVGANVLTF
TRBJ1-1 | NA | TRBV6-5 | TRBD1 | TGTGCCAGCAGGGGGAGACAGGGTCTCGGGACTGAAGCTTTCTTT | CASRGRQGLGTEAFF
TRBJ1-1 | NA | TRBV11-2 | NA | TGTGCCAGCAGCTACGCGACAATGGACACTGAAGCTTTCTTT | CASSYATMDTEAFF
TRBJ2-2 | NA | TRBV2 | TRBD2 | TGTGCCAGCAGTTTGGCGGGGAGGGGCACCGGGGAGCTGTTTTTT | CASSLAGRGTGELFF
TRBJ2-3 | once | TRBV28 | NA | TGTGCCAGCAGTTTGGGCGTGGCGCAGTATTTT | CASSLGVAQYF
TRBJ2-3 | NA | TRBV5-6 | TRBD1 | TGTGCCAGCAGCTCGAGTTGGTCCGGGACAGGGTTCACAGATACGCAGTATTTT | CASSSSWSGTGFTDTQYF
TRBJ1-5 | few | TRBV2 | NA | TGTGCCAGCAGTGACGAGGGAATTATCCAGCCCCAGCATTTT | CASSDEGIIQPQHF
TRBJ1-5 | NA | TRBV10-3 | NA | TGTGCCATCAGTGAGTCGACCGGTCAGCCCCAGCATTTT | CAISESTGQPQHF
TRBJ1-2 | NA | TRBV11-2 | TRBD1 | TGTGCCAGCAGCTTGACAGGGCAGGTTTCCTATGGCTACACCTTC | CASSLTGQVSYGYTF
TRBJ2-5 | NA | TRBV5-1 | TRBD1 | TGCGCCAGCAGCTTCCAACAGGGGGGAAAAGAGACCCAGTACTTC | CASSFQQGGKETQYF
TRBJ2-3 | NA | TRBV4-2 | NA | TGTGCCAGCAGACTCCTAAGTGGGAGAAGCACAGATACGCAGTATTTT | CASRLLSGRSTDTQYF
TRBJ2-7 | NA | TRBV6-1 | NA | TGTGCCAGCAGTACCCCGGGAGCCTACGAGCAGTACTTC | CASSTPGAYEQYF
TRBJ1-5 | few | TRBV27 | TRBD1 | TGTGCCAGCAGATCAACAGGGGGCAATCAGCCCCAGCATTTT | CASRSTGGNQPQHF
TRBJ2-2 | few | TRBV28 | NA | TGTGCCAGCAGTTTATTATATCCCCGGGGAGAAGACACCGGGGAGCTGTTTTTT | CASSLLYPRGEDTGELFF
TRBJ1-2 | once | TRBV19 | NA | TGTGCCAGTAGTATTTCACTACAGGGTGGGCATGGCTACACCTTC | CASSISLQGGHGYTF